Sequencing of this T cell receptor (beta chain) was carried out in a study of blood T cell repertoires in COVID-19. Study-wide context: COVID-19 samples from acute and convalescent phases originated in the United States, Italy and Spain.

The CDR3 consists of 16 residues. From germline, CDR1 is SGHRS and CDR2 YFSETQ. J was trimmed by 0 bases and V by 5 bases; bases with no gene match: 8. In the study's own analysis: Researchers report that nucleated cell counts were estimated from reference gene primer amplification. Profiling relied on immunoSEQ multiplex PCR, and the TCRdb table lists in-frame clones only, not all of them. The V and J calls and clone size come from that table; D and trimming were worked out from the DNA. The data contain about 140,000 clones, roughly 85% of them seen just once; the ten biggest clones take up around 2.9%.

The rearrangement joins TRBV5-1 to TRBJ1-1; 9 bases fit TRBD1. The origin of this receptor is a man aged 50-60 years with acute or convalescent COVID-19. Source material: peripheral blood. Written as DNA, the CDR3 is TGCGCCAGCAGTCCCGGGACAGGGAAGCTGAACACTGAAGCTTTCTTT. As protein: CASSPGTGKLNTEAFF.